This T cell receptor beta chain was recovered during a study of graft-versus-host responses after intestinal transplantation. The study, taken as a whole, reports: In patients with graft-donor T cell macrochimerism, allograft graft-versus-host to host-versus-graft clonal ratios were high. Recipient marrow harbored GvH clones, some of which surfaced first in ileum or blood.

Sequencing used immunoSEQ multiplex PCR; TCRdb keeps in-frame clones, though not all of them. The sample contains 9,500 to 12,000 clones, 60% to 85% of which appear only once. Comments on this clone: Its target is not known.

V shed 5 bases and J shed 4 bases, with 8 bases lying between them. Germline V lookup: CDR1 MNHEY, CDR2 SMNVEV (reference sequence). The CDR3 covers 12 residues. The sequence derives from a human patient who received an intestinal transplant, so some T cells may come from the graft donor. V and J are TRBV27 and TRBJ1-1; D unresolved. The sequences come from PBMCs, collected around 530 days after intestinal transplant. In DNA form, the CDR3 reads TGTGCCAGCAGTACATTGAGCACTGAAGCTTTCTTT. Protein product: CASSTLSTEAFF.